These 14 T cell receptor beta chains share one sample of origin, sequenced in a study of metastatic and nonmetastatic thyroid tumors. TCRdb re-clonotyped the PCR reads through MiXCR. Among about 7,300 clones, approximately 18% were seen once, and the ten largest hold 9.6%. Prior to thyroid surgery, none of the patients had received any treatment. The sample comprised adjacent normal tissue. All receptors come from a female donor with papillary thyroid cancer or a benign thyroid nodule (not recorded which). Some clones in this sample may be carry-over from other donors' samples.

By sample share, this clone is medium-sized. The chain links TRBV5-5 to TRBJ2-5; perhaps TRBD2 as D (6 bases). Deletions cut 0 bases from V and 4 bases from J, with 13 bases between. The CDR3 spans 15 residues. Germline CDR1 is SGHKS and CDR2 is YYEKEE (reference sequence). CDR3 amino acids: CASSLAGTPGETQYF. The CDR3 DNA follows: TGTGCCAGCAGCTTGGCCGGGACTCCAGGAGAGACCCAGTACTTC.

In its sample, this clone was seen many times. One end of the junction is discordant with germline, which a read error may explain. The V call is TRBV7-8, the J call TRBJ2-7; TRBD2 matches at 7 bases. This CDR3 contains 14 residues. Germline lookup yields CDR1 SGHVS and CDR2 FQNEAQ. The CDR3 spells CVSSLLAGEFEQYF. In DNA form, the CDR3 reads TGTGTCAGCAGCTTACTGGCGGGAGAGTTCGAGCAGTACTTC.

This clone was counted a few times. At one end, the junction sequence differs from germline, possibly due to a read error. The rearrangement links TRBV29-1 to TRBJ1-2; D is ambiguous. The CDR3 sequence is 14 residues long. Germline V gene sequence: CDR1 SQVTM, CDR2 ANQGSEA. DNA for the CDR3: TGCGGCGTTGAATCCGAGGGAGCTAACTATGGCTTCACCTTC. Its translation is CGVESEGANYGFTF.

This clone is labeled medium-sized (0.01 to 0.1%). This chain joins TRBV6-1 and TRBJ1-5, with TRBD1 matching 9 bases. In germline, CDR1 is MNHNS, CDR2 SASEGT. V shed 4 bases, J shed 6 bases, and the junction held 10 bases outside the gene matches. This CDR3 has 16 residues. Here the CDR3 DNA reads TGTGCCAGCAGTGGGAGCCGGGACAGGGCTCCTCAGCCCCAGCATTTT. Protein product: CASSGSRDRAPQPQHF.

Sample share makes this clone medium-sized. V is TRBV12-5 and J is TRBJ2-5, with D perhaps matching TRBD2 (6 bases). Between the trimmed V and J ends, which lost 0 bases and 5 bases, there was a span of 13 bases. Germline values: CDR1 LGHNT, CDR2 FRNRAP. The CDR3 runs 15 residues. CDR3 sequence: CASGLVPGAEETQYF. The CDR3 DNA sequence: TGTGCTAGTGGTTTGGTACCGGGAGCGGAGGAGACCCAGTACTTC.

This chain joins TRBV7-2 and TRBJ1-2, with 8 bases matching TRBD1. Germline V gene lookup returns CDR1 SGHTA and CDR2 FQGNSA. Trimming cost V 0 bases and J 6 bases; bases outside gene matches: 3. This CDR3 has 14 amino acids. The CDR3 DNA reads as TGTGCCAGCAGCTTAGCGCCGACAGGGGATGGCTACACCTTC. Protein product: CASSLAPTGDGYTF.

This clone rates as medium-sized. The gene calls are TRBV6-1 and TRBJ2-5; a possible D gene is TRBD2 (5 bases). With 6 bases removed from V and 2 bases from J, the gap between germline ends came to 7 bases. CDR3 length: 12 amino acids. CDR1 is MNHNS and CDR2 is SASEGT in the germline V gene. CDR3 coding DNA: TGTGCCAGCAGGGAGGCTCAAGAGACCCAGTACTTC. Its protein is CASREAQETQYF.

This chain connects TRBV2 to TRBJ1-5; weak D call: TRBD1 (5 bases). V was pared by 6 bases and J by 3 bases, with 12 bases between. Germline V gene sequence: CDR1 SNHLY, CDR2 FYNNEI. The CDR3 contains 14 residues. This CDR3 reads CASSPGPDNQPQHF. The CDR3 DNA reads TGTGCCAGCAGCCCGGGGCCAGACAATCAGCCCCAGCATTTT.

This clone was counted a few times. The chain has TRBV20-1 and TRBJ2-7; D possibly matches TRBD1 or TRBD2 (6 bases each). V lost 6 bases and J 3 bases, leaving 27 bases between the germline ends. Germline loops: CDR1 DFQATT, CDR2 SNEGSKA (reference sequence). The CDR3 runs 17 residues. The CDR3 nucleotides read TGCAGTGCCCGAGGGGGGACAAGGACATCCGAGGGCTACGAGCAGTACTTC. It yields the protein CSARGGTRTSEGYEQYF.

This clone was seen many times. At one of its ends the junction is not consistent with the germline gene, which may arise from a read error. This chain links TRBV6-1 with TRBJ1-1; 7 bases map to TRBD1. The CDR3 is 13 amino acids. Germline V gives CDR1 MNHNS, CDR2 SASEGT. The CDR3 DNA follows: TGTGTCAGCAGTAGACAGGGGAACACTGAAGCTTTCTTT. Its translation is CVSSRQGNTEAFF.

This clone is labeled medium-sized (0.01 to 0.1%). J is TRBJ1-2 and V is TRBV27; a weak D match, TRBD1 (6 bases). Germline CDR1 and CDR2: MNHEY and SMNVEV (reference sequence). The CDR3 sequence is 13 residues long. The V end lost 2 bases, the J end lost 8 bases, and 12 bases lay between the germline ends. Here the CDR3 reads CASSLGGARGYTF. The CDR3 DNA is TGTGCCAGCAGTTTAGGGGGGGCGCGAGGCTACACCTTC.

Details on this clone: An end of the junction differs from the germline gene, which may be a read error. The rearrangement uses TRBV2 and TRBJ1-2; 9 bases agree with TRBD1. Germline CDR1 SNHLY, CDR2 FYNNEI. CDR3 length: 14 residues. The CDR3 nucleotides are TGTGCCAGCATCCCGGGACAGGGAGACTATGGCTACACCTTT. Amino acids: CASIPGQGDYGYTF. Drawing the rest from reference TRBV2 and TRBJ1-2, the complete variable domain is EPEVTQTPSHQVTQMGQEVILRCVPISNHLYFYWYRQILGQKVEFLVSFYNNEISEKSEIFDDQFSVERPDGSNFTLKIRSTKLEDSAMYFCASIPGQGDYGYTFGSGTRLTVV.

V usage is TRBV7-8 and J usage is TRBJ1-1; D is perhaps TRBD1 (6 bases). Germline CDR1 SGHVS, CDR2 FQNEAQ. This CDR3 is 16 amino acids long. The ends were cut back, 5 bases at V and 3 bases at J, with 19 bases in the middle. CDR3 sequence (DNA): TGTGCCAGCAGCCGATTTCTCAGGGGTGAGGACACTGAAGCTTTCTTT. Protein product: CASSRFLRGEDTEAFF. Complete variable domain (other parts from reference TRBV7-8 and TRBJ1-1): GAGVSQSPRYKVAKRGQDVALRCDPISGHVSLFWYQQALGQGPEFLTYFQNEAQLDKSGLPSDRFFAERPEGSVSTLKIQRTQQEDSAVYLCASSRFLRGEDTEAFFGQGTRLTVV.

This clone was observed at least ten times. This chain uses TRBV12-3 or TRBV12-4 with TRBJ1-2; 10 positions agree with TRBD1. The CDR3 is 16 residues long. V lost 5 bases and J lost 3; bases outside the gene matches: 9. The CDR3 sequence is CASSPDRGRAYYGYTF. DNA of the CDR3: TGTGCCAGCAGTCCCGACAGGGGGCGAGCGTACTATGGCTACACCTTC.